This T cell receptor (beta chain) derives from a study of blood T cell repertoires in COVID-19. Sequencing was performed with immunoSEQ multiplex PCR; in TCRdb, only in-frame clones are kept and a portion is missing. The sample lists 60,000 to 70,000 clones; approximately 84% were seen once. The CDR3 is 15 amino acids. The J segment lost 4 bases and the V segment lost 5 bases, leaving 6 bases of the junction unmatched. Germline assignment: CDR1 SGHAT and CDR2 FQNNGV. The sequence was collected from a man in his forties with COVID-19, enrolled during active disease. V usage is TRBV11-2 and J usage is TRBJ2-1; 9 nucleotides line up with TRBD2. The sample taken for sequencing was peripheral blood. DNA of the CDR3: TGTGCCAGCAGCCCCATCGCGGGGGGGTACAATGAGCAGTTCTTC. Translation: CASSPIAGGYNEQFF.